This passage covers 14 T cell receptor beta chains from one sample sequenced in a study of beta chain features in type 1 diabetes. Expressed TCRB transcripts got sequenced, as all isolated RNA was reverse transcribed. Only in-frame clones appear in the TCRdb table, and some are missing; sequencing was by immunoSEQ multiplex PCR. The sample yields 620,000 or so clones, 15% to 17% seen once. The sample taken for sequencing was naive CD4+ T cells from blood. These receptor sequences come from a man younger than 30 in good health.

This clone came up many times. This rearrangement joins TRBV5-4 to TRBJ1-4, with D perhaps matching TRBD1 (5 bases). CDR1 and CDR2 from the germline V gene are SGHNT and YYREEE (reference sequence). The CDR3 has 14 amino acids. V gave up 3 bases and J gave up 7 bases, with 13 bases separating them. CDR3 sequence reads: CASSSQGGSEKLFF. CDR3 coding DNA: TGTGCCAGCAGCTCCCAGGGAGGGAGTGAAAAACTGTTTTTT. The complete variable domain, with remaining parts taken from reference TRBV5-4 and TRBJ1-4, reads ETGVTQSPTHLIKTRGQQVTLRCSSQSGHNTVSWYQQALGQGPQFIFQYYREEENGRGNFPPRFSGLQFPNYSSELNVNALELDDSALYLCASSSQGGSEKLFFGSGTQLSVL.

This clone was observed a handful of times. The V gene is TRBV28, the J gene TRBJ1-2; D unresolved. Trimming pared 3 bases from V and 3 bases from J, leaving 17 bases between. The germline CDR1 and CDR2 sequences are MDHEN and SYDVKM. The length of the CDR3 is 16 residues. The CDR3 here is CASSLRDQKKDYGYTF. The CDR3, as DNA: TGTGCCAGCAGTTTGCGGGATCAGAAGAAGGACTATGGCTACACCTTC.

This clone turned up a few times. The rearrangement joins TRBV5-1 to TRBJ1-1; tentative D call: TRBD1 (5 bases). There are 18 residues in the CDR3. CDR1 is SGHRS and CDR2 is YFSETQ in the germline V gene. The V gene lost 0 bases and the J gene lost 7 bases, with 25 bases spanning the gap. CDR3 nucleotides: TGCGCCAGCAGCTTGGTAGTGTGGGGCGGGCGGCAGGGTGGTGAAGCTTTCTTT. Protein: CASSLVVWGGRQGGEAFF.

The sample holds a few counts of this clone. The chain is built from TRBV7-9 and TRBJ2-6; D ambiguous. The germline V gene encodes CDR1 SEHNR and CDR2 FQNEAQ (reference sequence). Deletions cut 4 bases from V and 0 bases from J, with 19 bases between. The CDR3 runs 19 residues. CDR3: CASSYEPLRHLSGANVLTF. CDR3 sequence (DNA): TGTGCCAGCAGCTATGAACCACTCCGGCACCTCTCTGGGGCCAACGTCCTGACTTTC.

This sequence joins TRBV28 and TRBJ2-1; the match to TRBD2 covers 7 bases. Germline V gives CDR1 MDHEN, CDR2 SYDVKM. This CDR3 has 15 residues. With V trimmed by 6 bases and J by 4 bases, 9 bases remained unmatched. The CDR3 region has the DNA TGTGCCAGCAGGCCTGCGGGGGTTCGGTACAATGAGCAGTTCTTC. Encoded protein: CASRPAGVRYNEQFF.

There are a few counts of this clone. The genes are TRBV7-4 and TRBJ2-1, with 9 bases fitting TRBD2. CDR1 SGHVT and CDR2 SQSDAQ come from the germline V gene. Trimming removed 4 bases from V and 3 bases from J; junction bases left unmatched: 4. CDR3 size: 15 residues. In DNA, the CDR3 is TGTGCCAGCAGCTGGTCTAGCGGGGTCTACAATGAGCAGTTCTTC. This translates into CASSWSSGVYNEQFF.

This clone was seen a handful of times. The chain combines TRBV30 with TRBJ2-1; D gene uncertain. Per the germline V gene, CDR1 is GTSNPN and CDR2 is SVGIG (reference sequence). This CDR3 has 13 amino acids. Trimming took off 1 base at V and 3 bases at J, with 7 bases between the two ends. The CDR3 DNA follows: TGTGCCTGGAGTGCCCAGGTCTACAATGAGCAGTTCTTC. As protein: CAWSAQVYNEQFF.

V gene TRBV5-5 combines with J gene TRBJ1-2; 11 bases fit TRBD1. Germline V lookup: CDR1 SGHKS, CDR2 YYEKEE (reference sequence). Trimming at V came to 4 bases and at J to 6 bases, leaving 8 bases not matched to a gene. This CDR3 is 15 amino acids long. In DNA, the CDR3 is TGTGCCAGCAGCACTGGGACAGGGGGGCGTAATGGCTACACCTTC. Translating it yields CASSTGTGGRNGYTF.

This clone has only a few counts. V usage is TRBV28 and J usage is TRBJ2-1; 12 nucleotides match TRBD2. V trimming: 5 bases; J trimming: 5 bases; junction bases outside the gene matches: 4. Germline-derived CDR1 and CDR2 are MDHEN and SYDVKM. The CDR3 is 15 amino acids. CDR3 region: CASSAWTSGNNEQFF. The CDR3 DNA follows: TGTGCCAGCAGTGCCTGGACTAGCGGGAACAATGAGCAGTTCTTC.

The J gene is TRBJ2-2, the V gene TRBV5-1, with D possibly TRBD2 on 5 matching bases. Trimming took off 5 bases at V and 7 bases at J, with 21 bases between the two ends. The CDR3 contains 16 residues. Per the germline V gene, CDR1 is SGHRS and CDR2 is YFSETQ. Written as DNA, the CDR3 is TGCGCCAGCAGATTCCTAGCCGGAGCCTGGGGCGGGGAGCTGTTTTTT. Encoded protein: CASRFLAGAWGGELFF. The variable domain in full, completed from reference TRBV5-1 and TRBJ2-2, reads KAGVTQTPRYLIKTRGQQVTLSCSPISGHRSVSWYQQTPGQGLQFLFEYFSETQRNKGNFPGRFSGRQFSNSRSEMNVSTLELGDSALYLCASRFLAGAWGGELFFGEGSRLTVL.

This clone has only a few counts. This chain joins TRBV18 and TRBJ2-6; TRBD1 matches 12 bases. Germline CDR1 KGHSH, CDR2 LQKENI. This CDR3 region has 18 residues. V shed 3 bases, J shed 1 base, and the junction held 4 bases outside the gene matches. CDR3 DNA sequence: TGTGCCAGCTCACCGGGACAGGGGGCTCGTTCTGGGGCCAACGTCCTGACTTTC. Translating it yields CASSPGQGARSGANVLTF.

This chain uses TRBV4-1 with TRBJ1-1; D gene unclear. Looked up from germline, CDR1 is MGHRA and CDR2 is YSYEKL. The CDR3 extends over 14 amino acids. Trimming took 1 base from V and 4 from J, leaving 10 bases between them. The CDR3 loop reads CASSQARVATEAFF. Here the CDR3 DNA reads TGCGCCAGCAGCCAAGCTCGAGTGGCCACTGAAGCTTTCTTT.

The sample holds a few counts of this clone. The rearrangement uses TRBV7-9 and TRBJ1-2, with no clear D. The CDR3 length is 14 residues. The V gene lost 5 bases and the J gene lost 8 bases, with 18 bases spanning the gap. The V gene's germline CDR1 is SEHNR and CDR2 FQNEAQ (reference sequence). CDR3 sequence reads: CASSPSLGRFGYTF. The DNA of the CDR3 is TGTGCCAGCAGCCCTAGCCTCGGGAGATTCGGCTACACCTTC.

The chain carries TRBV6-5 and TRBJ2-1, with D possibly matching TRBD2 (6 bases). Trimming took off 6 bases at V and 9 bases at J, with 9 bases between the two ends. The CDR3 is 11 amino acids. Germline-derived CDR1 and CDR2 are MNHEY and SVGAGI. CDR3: CASRLAIEQFF. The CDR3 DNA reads TGTGCCAGCAGGCTAGCGATTGAGCAGTTCTTC.